Presented here are 26 T cell receptor beta chains from one specimen sequenced in a study of Ad26.COV2.S vaccination and SARS-CoV-2 variants. Repertoires were generated with immunoSEQ multiplex PCR, while TCRdb's copy carries only in-frame clones and drops some. The sample lists about 410,000 clones, about 90% seen once, with more than 1.5% in the top ten. The sample's treatment: some 19 received Ad26.COV2.S at low or high dose, single or two shots; about 5 received placebo; per-sample allocation not given. At day 63 after the first vaccine or placebo injection, samples were drawn. The material sequenced was peripheral blood, taken in a trial of Ad26.COV2.S vaccine versus placebo. These receptors all come from a person between 18 and 60 years old who received the Ad26.COV2.S COVID-19 vaccine or a placebo.

The chain has TRBV9 and TRBJ2-3; a weak D match, TRBD1 (5 bases). The CDR3 has 14 amino acids. Looked up from germline, CDR1 is SGDLS and CDR2 is YYNGEE. The V gene lost 3 bases and the J gene lost 2 bases, with 10 bases spanning the gap. The CDR3: CASSDGADTDTQYF. The CDR3 DNA is TGTGCCAGCAGCGATGGGGCCGACACAGATACGCAGTATTTT.

The V gene is TRBV19, the J gene TRBJ2-1; maybe TRBD2 (6 bases). The CDR3 has 17 residues. The germline V gene has CDR1 LNHDA and CDR2 SQIVND (reference sequence). V was clipped by 3 bases and J by 7 bases, with 22 bases between them. CDR3 in DNA: TGTGCCAGTAGTATCGGGGGTCTCGGGCAGATTGGGAATGAGCAGTTCTTC. Translating it yields CASSIGGLGQIGNEQFF. The full variable domain, completed using reference TRBV19 and TRBJ2-1, is DGGITQSPKYLFRKEGQNVTLSCEQNLNHDAMYWYRQDPGQGLRLIYYSQIVNDFQKGDIAEGYSVSREKKESFPLTVTSAQKNPTAFYLCASSIGGLGQIGNEQFFGPGTRLTVL.

The chain recombines TRBV7-9 with TRBJ1-1; no definite D call. Germline V CDR1 and CDR2: SEHNR, FQNEAQ (reference sequence). With 1 base removed from V and 1 base from J, the gap between germline ends came to 16 bases. The length of the CDR3 is 17 residues. Here the CDR3 DNA reads TGTGCCAGCAGCTTAGTTTGGGCGGGCTTGGGGAACACTGAAGCTTTCTTT. It is translated as CASSLVWAGLGNTEAFF.

The rearrangement uses TRBV10-1 and TRBJ2-7; tentatively, D is TRBD1 (6 bases). The germline V gene encodes CDR1 WNHNN and CDR2 SYGVQD (reference sequence). The CDR3 spans 15 residues. V gave up 1 base and J gave up 2 bases, with 12 bases separating them. CDR3 region: CASSELLGQPYEQYF. CDR3 nucleotide sequence: TGCGCCAGCAGTGAGTTACTCGGACAGCCCTACGAGCAGTACTTC.

This clone was counted ten times or more. The chain has TRBV4-3 and TRBJ1-1, with D perhaps matching TRBD1 (6 bases). V was cut by 0 bases and J by 0 bases, with 11 bases left in between. The germline CDR1 and CDR2 sequences are LGHNA and YSLEER. The CDR3 is 16 amino acids. The CDR3 sequence is CASSQEPGTLNTEAFF. For the CDR3, the DNA is TGCGCCAGCAGCCAAGAACCCGGGACATTGAACACTGAAGCTTTCTTT.

This clone appeared once. The chain couples TRBV19 to TRBJ2-5; the match to TRBD2 covers 7 bases. This CDR3 is 13 amino acids long. V lost 6 bases to trimming and J lost 5 bases; unmatched junction nucleotides: 6. Germline V gene sequence: CDR1 LNHDA, CDR2 SQIVND (reference sequence). CDR3 loop: CASSPGGWETQYF. Here the CDR3 DNA reads TGTGCCAGTAGCCCGGGAGGCTGGGAGACCCAGTACTTC.

The chain uses TRBV18 and TRBJ2-7; 8 bases are a match to TRBD1. V trimming: 0 bases; J trimming: 1 base; junction bases outside the gene matches: 11. The CDR3 is 18 amino acids. The germline V gene has CDR1 KGHSH and CDR2 LQKENI. The CDR3 sequence is CASSPPMSGGYVSYEQYF. CDR3 DNA: TGTGCCAGCTCACCACCTATGTCAGGGGGCTATGTTTCCTACGAGCAGTACTTC.

The V and J genes are TRBV9 and TRBJ1-4, with D tentatively TRBD1 (6 bases). V was clipped by 3 bases and J by 0 bases, with 12 bases between them. Germline loops: CDR1 SGDLS, CDR2 YYNGEE. CDR3 size: 16 residues. Here the CDR3 DNA reads TGTGCCAGCAGCGAGATGACAGGCACAACTAATGAAAAACTGTTTTTT. Residues: CASSEMTGTTNEKLFF.

The chain has TRBV6-5 and TRBJ1-1; TRBD1 matches at 7 bases. With 0 bases clipped from V and 11 bases from J, the junction kept 9 bases outside the gene matches. The germline gives CDR1 MNHEY, CDR2 SVGAGI. There are 14 residues in the CDR3. The CDR3 region has the DNA TGTGCCAGCAGTTACTCACCAGGGGGTAGAGGTGCTTTCTTT. This codes for CASSYSPGGRGAFF.

The chain combines TRBV5-1 with TRBJ2-2; D possibly corresponds to TRBD1 (5 bases). Germline V lookup: CDR1 SGHRS, CDR2 YFSETQ. The CDR3 consists of 15 residues. Deletions cut 3 bases from V and 1 base from J, with 10 bases between. This CDR3 reads CASSSGHMNTGELFF. CDR3 sequence (DNA): TGCGCCAGCAGCTCCGGACACATGAACACCGGGGAGCTGTTTTTT.

This clone was seen once. V and J are TRBV12-3 or TRBV12-4 and TRBJ1-3, with TRBD1 as a possible D gene (5 bases). V was trimmed by 3 bases and J by 12 bases, leaving 12 bases between them. There are 12 residues in the CDR3. The CDR3 reads CASSFGASRIYF. The CDR3 nucleotides read TGTGCCAGCAGTTTTGGGGCCAGCCGCATATATTTT.

The chain recombines TRBV2 with TRBJ1-5; D may be TRBD1 (6 bases). Germline values: CDR1 SNHLY, CDR2 FYNNEI. Trimming left V 8 bases short and J 7 bases short, with 18 bases between. The CDR3 loop spans 14 amino acids. The CDR3 nucleotides are TGTGCCAGCGAGAAGGACGGGGGGCGGCAGCCCCAGCATTTT. Its translation: CASEKDGGRQPQHF.

As DNA, the CDR3 is TGTGCCAGCAGCCGCCGACTAGCGGGAACCTCCTACGAGCAGTACTTC. It yields the protein CASSRRLAGTSYEQYF. The J gene is TRBJ2-7, the V gene TRBV3-1 (or the pseudogene TRBV3-2), with 11 bases lining up with TRBD2. CDR3 length: 16 amino acids. Germline-derived CDR1 and CDR2 are LGHDT and YNNKEL (reference sequence). J lost 0 bases, V lost 4 bases, and 5 bases had no gene match.

J is TRBJ1-6 and V is TRBV6-2 or TRBV6-3, with D unclear. The CDR3 totals 15 residues. The germline gives CDR1 MNHEY, CDR2 SVGEGT. V was clipped by 2 bases and J by 8 bases, with 13 bases between them. The CDR3 coding sequence is TGTGCCAGCAGTTACGTCTGGGTCTTTGATTCACCCCTCCACTTT. Protein product: CASSYVWVFDSPLHF.

The chain couples TRBV5-8 to TRBJ1-1, with 10 bases matching TRBD1. The CDR3 totals 15 residues. The trim removed 3 bases at V and 3 bases at J, leaving 5 bases unmatched. Germline V gives CDR1 SGHTS, CDR2 YDEGEE. CDR3 residues: CASSSGTGADTEAFF. CDR3 nucleotides: TGTGCCAGCAGCTCCGGGACAGGGGCGGACACTGAAGCTTTCTTT.

The chain employs TRBV27 and TRBJ2-3; D unresolved. CDR3 length equals 15 residues. Germline assignment: CDR1 MNHEY and CDR2 SMNVEV (reference sequence). Trimming took off 4 bases at V and 6 bases at J, with 17 bases between the two ends. The CDR3 nucleotides are TGTGCCAGCAGTTCCCGATACGGGTCCGTGGATACGCAGTATTTT. Translated: CASSSRYGSVDTQYF.

J is TRBJ2-7 and V is TRBV30, with 8 nucleotides matching TRBD1. With V trimmed by 0 bases and J by 0 bases, 4 bases remained unmatched. CDR1 GTSNPN and CDR2 SVGIG come from the germline V gene (reference sequence). This CDR3 has 15 residues. The CDR3 DNA reads TGTGCCTGGAGTGTAGGGACAGGTCTCTCCTACGAGCAGTACTTC. Translating gives CAWSVGTGLSYEQYF.

The chain is built from TRBV19 and TRBJ2-7; maybe TRBD1 (5 bases). V lost 5 bases and J 1 base, leaving 12 bases between the germline ends. The CDR3 consists of 14 residues. Germline CDR1 and CDR2: LNHDA and SQIVND (reference sequence). This CDR3 reads CASSPQRQSYEQYF. The CDR3 DNA follows: TGTGCCAGTAGTCCCCAACGACAGTCCTACGAGCAGTACTTC.

The chain links TRBV15 to TRBJ1-6; D not resolved. Looked up from germline, CDR1 is LNHNV and CDR2 is YYDKDF (reference sequence). V was shortened by 0 bases and J by 7 bases, with 22 bases between the two germline ends. The CDR3 covers 19 residues. DNA of the CDR3: TGTGCCACCAGCAGAGATATCGTGAGGAACAGAACCTGGAATTCACCCCTCCACTTT. Its translation is CATSRDIVRNRTWNSPLHF.

V is TRBV7-6 and J is TRBJ1-4; the match to TRBD1 covers 10 bases. Germline V gives CDR1 SGHVS, CDR2 FNYEAQ. The V segment lost 5 bases and the J segment 3 bases; nucleotides outside the gene matches: 9. The CDR3 is 17 amino acids. The CDR3 region has the DNA TGTGCCAGCAGCCCGTTTCACGGACAGGGGGCTAATGAAAAACTGTTTTTT. Protein sequence: CASSPFHGQGANEKLFF. The whole variable domain, filled in from reference TRBV7-6 and TRBJ1-4, reads GAGVSQSPRYKVTKRGQDVALRCDPISGHVSLYWYRQALGQGPEFLTYFNYEAQQDKSGLPNDRFSAERPEGSISTLTIQRTEQRDSAMYRCASSPFHGQGANEKLFFGSGTQLSVL.

V is TRBV6-2 or TRBV6-3 and J is TRBJ2-2; D might be TRBD1 (5 bases). V lost 5 bases and J lost 5, with 12 bases in between. Germline lookup yields CDR1 MNHEY and CDR2 SVGEGT. The CDR3 runs 14 residues. CDR3 amino acids: CASSPVTDTGELFF. For the CDR3, the DNA is TGTGCCAGCAGTCCGGTGACAGATACCGGGGAGCTGTTTTTT.

J is TRBJ2-5 and V is TRBV2; 10 bases fit TRBD2. Germline lookup yields CDR1 SNHLY and CDR2 FYNNEI. The ends lost 1 base at V and 2 bases at J; junction bases unmatched: 4. The CDR3 spans 16 residues. Here the CDR3 DNA reads TGTGCCAGCAGTGAAGACGGAGCGGGGGGGCAAGAGACCCAGTACTTC. Its protein product is CASSEDGAGGQETQYF.

V and J are TRBV24-1 and TRBJ2-3, with unresolved D. CDR1 KGHDR and CDR2 SFDVKD come from the germline V gene. The length of the CDR3 is 12 residues. The germline V and J ends were trimmed by 3 bases and 4 bases, with 4 bases remaining between them. The CDR3 loop is CATSDTPDTQYF. The CDR3, as DNA: TGTGCCACCAGTGATACCCCAGATACGCAGTATTTT.

The genes are TRBV12-5 and TRBJ1-1; 8 bases are a match to TRBD1. Germline V gives CDR1 LGHNT, CDR2 FRNRAP. This CDR3 is built from 14 residues. V shed 6 bases, J shed 1 base, and the junction held 4 bases outside the gene matches. DNA for the CDR3: TGTGCTAGTGGGACAGGGGTACCGAACACTGAAGCTTTCTTT. It yields the protein CASGTGVPNTEAFF.

This clone appeared once. The same CDR3 is also encoded by other DNA sequences in this sample. The chain couples TRBV5-4 to TRBJ1-4; D gene uncertain. CDR3 length: 12 residues. V was pared by 0 bases and J by 8 bases, with 5 bases between. CDR1 and CDR2 from the germline V gene are SGHNT and YYREEE (reference sequence). The CDR3 nucleotides read TGTGCCAGCAGCTTGGTCGGGGAAAAACTGTTTTTT. As protein: CASSLVGEKLFF.

The chain employs TRBV7-8 and TRBJ2-1; TRBD1 matches 7 bases. Germline V gene lookup returns CDR1 SGHVS and CDR2 FQNEAQ. The CDR3 spans 16 residues. The J segment lost 4 bases and the V segment lost 5 bases, leaving 11 bases of the junction unmatched. The CDR3: CASSRATGWIYNEQFF. For the CDR3, the DNA is TGTGCCAGCAGCCGAGCGACAGGGTGGATTTACAATGAGCAGTTCTTC.